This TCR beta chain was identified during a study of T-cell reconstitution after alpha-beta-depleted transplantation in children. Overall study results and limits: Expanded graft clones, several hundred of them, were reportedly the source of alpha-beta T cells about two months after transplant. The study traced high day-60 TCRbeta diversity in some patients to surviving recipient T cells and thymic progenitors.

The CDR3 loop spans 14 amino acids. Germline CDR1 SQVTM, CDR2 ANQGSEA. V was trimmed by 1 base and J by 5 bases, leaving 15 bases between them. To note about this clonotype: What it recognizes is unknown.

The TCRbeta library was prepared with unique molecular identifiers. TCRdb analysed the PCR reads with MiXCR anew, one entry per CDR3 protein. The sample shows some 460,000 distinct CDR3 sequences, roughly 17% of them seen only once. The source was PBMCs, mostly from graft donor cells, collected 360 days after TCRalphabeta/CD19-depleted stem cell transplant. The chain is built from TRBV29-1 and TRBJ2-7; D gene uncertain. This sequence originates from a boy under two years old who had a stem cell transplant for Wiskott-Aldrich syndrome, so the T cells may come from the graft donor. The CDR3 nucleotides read TGCAGCGTTGAAGTTGACACGCTTCGGGACGAGCAGTACTTC. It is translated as CSVEVDTLRDEQYF.